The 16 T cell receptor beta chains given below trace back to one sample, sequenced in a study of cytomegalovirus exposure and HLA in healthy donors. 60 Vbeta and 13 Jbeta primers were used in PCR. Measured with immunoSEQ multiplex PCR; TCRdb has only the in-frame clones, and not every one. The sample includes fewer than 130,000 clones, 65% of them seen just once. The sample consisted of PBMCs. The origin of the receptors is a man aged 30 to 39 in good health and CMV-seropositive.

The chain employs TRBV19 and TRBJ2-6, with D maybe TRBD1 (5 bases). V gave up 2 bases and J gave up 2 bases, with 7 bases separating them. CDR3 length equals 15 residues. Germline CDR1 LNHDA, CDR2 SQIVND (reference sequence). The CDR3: CASSILGPGANVLTF. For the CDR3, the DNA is TGTGCCAGTAGTATATTGGGGCCTGGGGCCAACGTCCTGACTTTC.

The CDR3 loop reads CASSLVMSLGAGETQYF. In DNA, the CDR3 is TGTGCCAGCAGCTTAGTCATGTCGCTTGGGGCAGGAGAGACCCAGTACTTC. This rearrangement joins TRBV7-8 to TRBJ2-5; perhaps TRBD1 as D (5 bases). This CDR3 is built from 17 residues. Trimming removed 1 base at V and 4 bases at J, with 19 bases between. From germline, CDR1 is SGHVS and CDR2 FQNEAQ.

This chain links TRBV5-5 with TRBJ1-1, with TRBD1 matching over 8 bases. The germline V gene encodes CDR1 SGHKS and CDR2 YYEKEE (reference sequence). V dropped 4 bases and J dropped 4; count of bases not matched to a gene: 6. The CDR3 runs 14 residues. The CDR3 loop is CASSQGTGGTEAFF. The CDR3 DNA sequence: TGTGCCAGCAGCCAAGGGACAGGTGGCACTGAAGCTTTCTTT. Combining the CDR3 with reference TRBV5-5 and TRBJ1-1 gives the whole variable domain DAGVTQSPTHLIKTRGQQVTLRCSPISGHKSVSWYQQVLGQGPQFIFQYYEKEERGRGNFPDRFSARQFPNYSSELNVNALLLGDSALYLCASSQGTGGTEAFFGQGTRLTVV.

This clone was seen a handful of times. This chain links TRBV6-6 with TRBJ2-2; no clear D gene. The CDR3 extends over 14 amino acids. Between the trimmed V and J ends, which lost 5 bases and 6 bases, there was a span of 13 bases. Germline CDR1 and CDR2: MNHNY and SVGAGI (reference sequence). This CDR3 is CASSPPGGSGELFF. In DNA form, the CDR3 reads TGTGCCAGCAGTCCCCCGGGTGGTTCCGGGGAGCTGTTTTTT.

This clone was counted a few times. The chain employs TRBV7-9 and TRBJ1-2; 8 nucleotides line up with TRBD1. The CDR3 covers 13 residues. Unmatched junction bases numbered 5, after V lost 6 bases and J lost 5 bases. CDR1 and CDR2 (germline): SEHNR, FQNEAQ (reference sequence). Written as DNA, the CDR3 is TGTGCCAGCAGACCGACAGGGGAATATGGCTACACCTTC. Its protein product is CASRPTGEYGYTF.

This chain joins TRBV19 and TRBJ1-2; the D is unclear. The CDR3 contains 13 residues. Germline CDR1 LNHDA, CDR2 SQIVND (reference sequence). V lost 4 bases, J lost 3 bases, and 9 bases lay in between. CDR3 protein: CASSKTSYYGYTF. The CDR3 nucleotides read TGTGCCAGTAGTAAGACAAGTTACTATGGCTACACCTTC.

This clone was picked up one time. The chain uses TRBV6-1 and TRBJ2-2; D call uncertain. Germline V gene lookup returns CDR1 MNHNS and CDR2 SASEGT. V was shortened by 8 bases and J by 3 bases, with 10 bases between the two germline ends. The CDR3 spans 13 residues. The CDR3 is CASSVVDTGELFF. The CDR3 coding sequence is TGTGCCAGCTCGGTGGTGGACACCGGGGAGCTGTTTTTT.

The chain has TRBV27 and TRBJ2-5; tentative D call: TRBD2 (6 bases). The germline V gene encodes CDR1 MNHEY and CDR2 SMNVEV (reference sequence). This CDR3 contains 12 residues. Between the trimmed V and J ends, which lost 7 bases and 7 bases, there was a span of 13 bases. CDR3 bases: TGTGCCAGCAACTCCCTCGGGGGGACCCAGTACTTC. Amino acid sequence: CASNSLGGTQYF.

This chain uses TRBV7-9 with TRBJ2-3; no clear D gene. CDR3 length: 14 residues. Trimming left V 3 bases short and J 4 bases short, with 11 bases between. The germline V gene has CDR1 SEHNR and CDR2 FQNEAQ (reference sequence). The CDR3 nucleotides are TGTGCCAGCAGCTTGTCCCAGTCCGCAGATACGCAGTATTTT. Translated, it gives CASSLSQSADTQYF.

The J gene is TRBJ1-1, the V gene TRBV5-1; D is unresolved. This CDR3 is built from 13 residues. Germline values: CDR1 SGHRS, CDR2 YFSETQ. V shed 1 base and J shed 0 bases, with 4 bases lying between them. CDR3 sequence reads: CASSLLLNTEAFF. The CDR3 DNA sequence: TGCGCCAGCAGCTTGCTTCTGAACACTGAAGCTTTCTTT.

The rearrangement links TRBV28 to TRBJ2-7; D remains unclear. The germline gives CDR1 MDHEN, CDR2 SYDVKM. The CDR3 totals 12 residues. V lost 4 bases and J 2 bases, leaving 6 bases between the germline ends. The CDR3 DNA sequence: TGTGCCAGCAGTTCCTCTACCTACGAGCAGTACTTC. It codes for CASSSSTYEQYF.

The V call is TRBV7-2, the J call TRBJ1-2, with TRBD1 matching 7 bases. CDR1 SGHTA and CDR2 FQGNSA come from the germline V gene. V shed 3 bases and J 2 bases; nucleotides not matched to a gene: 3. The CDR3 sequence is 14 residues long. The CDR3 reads CASSFRDRNYGYTF. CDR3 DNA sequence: TGTGCCAGCAGCTTTCGGGACAGAAACTATGGCTACACCTTC.

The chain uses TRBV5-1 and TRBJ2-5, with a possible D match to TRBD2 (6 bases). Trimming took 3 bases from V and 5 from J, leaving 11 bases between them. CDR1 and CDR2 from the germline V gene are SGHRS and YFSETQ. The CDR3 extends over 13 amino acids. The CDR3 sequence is CASSSMEGETQYF. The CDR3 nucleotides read TGCGCCAGCAGCTCGATGGAGGGGGAGACCCAGTACTTC.

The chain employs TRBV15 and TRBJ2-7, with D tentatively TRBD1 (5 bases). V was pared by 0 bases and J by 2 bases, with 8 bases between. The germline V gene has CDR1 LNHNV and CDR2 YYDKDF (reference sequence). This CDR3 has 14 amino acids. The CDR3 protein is CATSREGRAYEQYF. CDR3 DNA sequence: TGTGCCACCAGCAGAGAGGGCAGGGCCTACGAGCAGTACTTC. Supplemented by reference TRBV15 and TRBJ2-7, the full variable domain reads DAMVIQNPRYQVTQFGKPVTLSCSQTLNHNVMYWYQQKSSQAPKLLFHYYDKDFNNEADTPDNFQSRRPNTSFCFLDIRSPGLGDTAMYLCATSREGRAYEQYFGPGTRLTVT.

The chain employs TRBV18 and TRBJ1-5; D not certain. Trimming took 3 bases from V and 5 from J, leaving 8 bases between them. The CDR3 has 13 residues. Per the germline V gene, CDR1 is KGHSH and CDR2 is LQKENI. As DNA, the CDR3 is TGTGCCAGCTCACCCGGAGGAGATCAGCCCCAGCATTTT. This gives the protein CASSPGGDQPQHF.

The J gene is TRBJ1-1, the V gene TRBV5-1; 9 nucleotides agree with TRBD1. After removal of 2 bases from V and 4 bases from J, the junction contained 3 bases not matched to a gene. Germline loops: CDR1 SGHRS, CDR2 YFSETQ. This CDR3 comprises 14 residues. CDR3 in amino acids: CASSLQGAGTEAFF. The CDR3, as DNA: TGCGCCAGCAGCTTACAGGGGGCCGGCACTGAAGCTTTCTTT.